Presented here are 13 T cell receptor beta chains from one specimen sequenced in a study of CD8 T cells in Susac syndrome. About 0.5 to 1 ug RNA was reverse transcribed with random hexamers. TCRdb recomputed calls from the immunoSEQ multiplex PCR reads with MiXCR, one row per CDR3 protein. The sample shows 110,000 or so distinct CDR3 sequences, 92% of them seen only once. Source material: CD8+ T cells from PBMCs. Receptors originate from a human donor in good health.

The V call is TRBV6-5, the J call TRBJ2-1, with D uncertain. This CDR3 region has 11 residues. Trimming stripped 10 bases from V and 8 bases from J, with 12 bases between. Germline-derived CDR1 and CDR2 are MNHEY and SVGAGI. The CDR3 nucleotides read TGTGCCACCGAGTATGTTGATGAGCAGTTCTTC. Translating it yields CATEYVDEQFF.

The chain uses TRBV19 and TRBJ2-7; a possible D gene is TRBD1 (6 bases). V was trimmed by 5 bases and J by 7 bases, leaving 15 bases between them. The CDR3 loop spans 13 amino acids. CDR1 is LNHDA and CDR2 is SQIVND in the germline V gene (reference sequence). CDR3 region: CASSSSGDREQYF. CDR3 sequence (DNA): TGTGCCAGTAGTTCCTCAGGGGATCGTGAGCAGTACTTC.

As DNA, the CDR3 is TGTGCCAGCAGCACCCCGCTGGGCCCCATGAACACTGAAGCTTTCTTT. It yields the protein CASSTPLGPMNTEAFF. The gene calls are TRBV12-3 or TRBV12-4 and TRBJ1-1; D gene uncertain. V gave up 6 bases and J gave up 0 bases, with 17 bases separating them. The CDR3 covers 16 residues.

The genes are TRBV6-5 and TRBJ1-6; D is unclear. The germline V gene has CDR1 MNHEY and CDR2 SVGAGI. Trimming stripped 7 bases from V and 0 bases from J, with 10 bases between. The CDR3 contains 15 residues. CDR3 protein: CASTKASSYNSPLHF. CDR3 coding DNA: TGTGCCAGCACTAAAGCCAGCTCCTATAATTCACCCCTCCACTTT.

This chain's CDR3 is CASSLYSELFF. DNA of the CDR3: TGTGCCAGCAGTCTCTATTCGGAGCTGTTTTTT. The chain recombines TRBV12-3 or TRBV12-4 with TRBJ2-2; D ambiguous. The CDR3 is 11 amino acids. The V end was cut by 5 bases, the J end by 10 bases, with 8 bases between.

The rearrangement links TRBV4-3 to TRBJ2-7; tentative D call: TRBD2 (7 bases). The CDR3 consists of 15 residues. V was shortened by 3 bases and J by 3 bases, with 15 bases between the two germline ends. Per germline, CDR1 LGHNA and CDR2 YSLEER. The CDR3 sequence is CASSQDAGDIYEQYF. Here the CDR3 DNA reads TGCGCCAGCAGCCAGGACGCGGGGGACATCTACGAGCAGTACTTC.

This chain joins TRBV19 and TRBJ1-5; TRBD1 is a possible D gene (5 bases). The germline gives CDR1 LNHDA, CDR2 SQIVND (reference sequence). The CDR3 extends over 12 amino acids. The V end lost 5 bases, the J end lost 11 bases, and 13 bases lay between the germline ends. DNA for the CDR3: TGTGCCAGTAGTCGGGACGCATGGGCCCAGCATTTT. Translation: CASSRDAWAQHF. The whole variable domain, remainder taken from reference TRBV19 and TRBJ1-5, is DGGITQSPKYLFRKEGQNVTLSCEQNLNHDAMYWYRQDPGQGLRLIYYSQIVNDFQKGDIAEGYSVSREKKESFPLTVTSAQKNPTAFYLCASSRDAWAQHFGDGTRLSIL.

The chain has TRBV30 and TRBJ2-5; D is unclear. Trimming pared 2 bases from V and 2 bases from J, leaving 6 bases between. This CDR3 spans 12 amino acids. Germline loops: CDR1 GTSNPN, CDR2 SVGIG (reference sequence). CDR3 protein: CAWSPRQETQYF. DNA of the CDR3: TGTGCCTGGAGTCCACGACAAGAGACCCAGTACTTC. Looking up the rest from reference TRBV30 and TRBJ2-5 gives the full variable domain: SQTIHQWPATLVQPVGSPLSLECTVEGTSNPNLYWYRQAAGRGLQLLFYSVGIGQISSEVPQNLSASRPQDRQFILSSKKLLLSDSGFYLCAWSPRQETQYFGPGTRLLVL.

V usage is TRBV4-3 and J usage is TRBJ2-2, with a possible D match to TRBD1 (5 bases). Germline-derived CDR1 and CDR2 are LGHNA and YSLEER. The CDR3 totals 15 residues. The V gene lost 4 bases and the J gene lost 2 bases, with 11 bases spanning the gap. CDR3 protein: CASSRQILNTGELFF. CDR3 sequence (DNA): TGCGCCAGCAGCCGACAGATCTTAAACACCGGGGAGCTGTTTTTT.

This rearrangement joins TRBV6-5 to TRBJ2-5; the match to TRBD2 covers 9 bases. Trimming removed 7 bases from V and 1 base from J; junction bases left unmatched: 4. The CDR3 has 14 amino acids. Germline assignment: CDR1 MNHEY and CDR2 SVGAGI. CDR3: CASMRGGPQETQYF. Here the CDR3 DNA reads TGTGCCAGCATGCGGGGGGGCCCCCAAGAGACCCAGTACTTC.

This sequence joins TRBV6-5 and TRBJ1-2, with D possibly TRBD1 on 6 matching bases. Germline CDR1 reads MNHEY; CDR2 reads SVGAGI. The germline V and J ends were trimmed by 6 bases and 0 bases, with 14 bases remaining between them. CDR3 length: 15 residues. This CDR3 reads CASSVDRSANYGYTF. CDR3 DNA sequence: TGTGCCAGCAGCGTAGACAGGTCAGCTAACTATGGCTACACCTTC.

The gene calls are TRBV9 and TRBJ1-2; unclear D gene. V was clipped by 0 bases and J by 0 bases, with 6 bases between them. CDR3 size: 14 residues. Germline V CDR1 and CDR2: SGDLS, YYNGEE. The CDR3 coding sequence is TGTGCCAGCAGCGTAGACGCAGCTAACTATGGCTACACCTTC. It encodes CASSVDAANYGYTF.

The chain links TRBV6-5 to TRBJ2-3; a weak D match, TRBD2 (5 bases). Trimming took 9 bases from V and 5 from J, leaving 18 bases between them. The CDR3 runs 14 residues. CDR1 MNHEY and CDR2 SVGAGI come from the germline V gene. DNA of the CDR3: TGTGCCAGTGGGCCTAGAGGGAGAGGAGATACGCAGTATTTT. It yields the protein CASGPRGRGDTQYF.